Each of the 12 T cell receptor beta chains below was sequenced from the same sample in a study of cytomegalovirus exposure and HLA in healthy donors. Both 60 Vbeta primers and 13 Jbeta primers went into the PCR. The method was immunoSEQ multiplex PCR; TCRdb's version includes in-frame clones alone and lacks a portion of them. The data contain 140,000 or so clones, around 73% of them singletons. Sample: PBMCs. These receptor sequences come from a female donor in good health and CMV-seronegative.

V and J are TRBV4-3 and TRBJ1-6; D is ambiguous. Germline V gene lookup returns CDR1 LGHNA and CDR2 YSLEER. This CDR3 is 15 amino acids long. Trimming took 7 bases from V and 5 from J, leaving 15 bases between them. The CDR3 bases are TGCGCCAGCACTCCGAGGATATCAAATAATTCACCCCTCCACTTT. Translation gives CASTPRISNNSPLHF.

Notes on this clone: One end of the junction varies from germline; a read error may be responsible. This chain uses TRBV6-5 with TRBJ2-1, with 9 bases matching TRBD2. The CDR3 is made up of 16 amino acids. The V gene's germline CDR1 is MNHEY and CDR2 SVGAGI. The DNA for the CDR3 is TGTGCCAGCAGTCACTCGGCGGGAGGGCCGCGAAATGAGCAGTTCTTC. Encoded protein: CASSHSAGGPRNEQFF.

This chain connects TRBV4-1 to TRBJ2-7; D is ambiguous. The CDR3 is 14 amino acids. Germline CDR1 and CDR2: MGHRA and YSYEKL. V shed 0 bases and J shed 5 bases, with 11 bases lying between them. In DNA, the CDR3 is TGCGCCAGCAGCCAAGAGTCGCCTATGGACGAGCAGTACTTC. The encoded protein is CASSQESPMDEQYF.

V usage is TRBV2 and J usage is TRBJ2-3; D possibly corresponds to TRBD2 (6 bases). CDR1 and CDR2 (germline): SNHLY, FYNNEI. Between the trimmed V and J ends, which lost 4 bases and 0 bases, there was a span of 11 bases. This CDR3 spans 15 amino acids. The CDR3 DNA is TGTGCCAGCAGTGCGGAGGGATCGAGCACAGATACGCAGTATTTT. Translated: CASSAEGSSTDTQYF.

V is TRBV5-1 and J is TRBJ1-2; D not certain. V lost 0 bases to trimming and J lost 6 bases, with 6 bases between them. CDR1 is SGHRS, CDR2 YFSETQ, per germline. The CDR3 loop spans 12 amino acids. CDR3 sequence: CASSLGGNGYTF. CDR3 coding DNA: TGCGCCAGCAGCTTGGGAGGGAATGGCTACACCTTC.

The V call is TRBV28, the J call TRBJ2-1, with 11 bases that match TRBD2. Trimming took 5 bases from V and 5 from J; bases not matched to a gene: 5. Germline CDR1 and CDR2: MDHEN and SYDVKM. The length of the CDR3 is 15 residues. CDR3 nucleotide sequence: TGTGCCAGCAGTCTACTGGGACTAGCGGACAATGAGCAGTTCTTC. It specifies CASSLLGLADNEQFF.

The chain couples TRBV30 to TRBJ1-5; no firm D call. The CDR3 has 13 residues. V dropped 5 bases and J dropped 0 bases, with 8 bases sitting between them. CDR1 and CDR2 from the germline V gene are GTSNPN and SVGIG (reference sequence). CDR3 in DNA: TGTGCCTGGGGAGAGCATAGCAATCAGCCCCAGCATTTT. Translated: CAWGEHSNQPQHF. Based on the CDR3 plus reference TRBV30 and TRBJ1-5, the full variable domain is SQTIHQWPATLVQPVGSPLSLECTVEGTSNPNLYWYRQAAGRGLQLLFYSVGIGQISSEVPQNLSASRPQDRQFILSSKKLLLSDSGFYLCAWGEHSNQPQHFGDGTRLSIL.

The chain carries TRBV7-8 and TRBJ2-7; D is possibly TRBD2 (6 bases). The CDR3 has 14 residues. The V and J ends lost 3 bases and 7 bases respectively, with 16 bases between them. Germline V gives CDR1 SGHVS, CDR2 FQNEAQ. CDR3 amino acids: CASSFDGSKGEQYF. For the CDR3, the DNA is TGTGCCAGCAGCTTCGACGGGAGCAAGGGTGAGCAGTACTTC.

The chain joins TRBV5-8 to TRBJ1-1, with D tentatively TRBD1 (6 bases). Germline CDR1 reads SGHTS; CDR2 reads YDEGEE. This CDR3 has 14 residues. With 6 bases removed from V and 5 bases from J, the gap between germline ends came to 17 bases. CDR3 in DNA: TGTGCCAGCACCCACCTCGGGGGGCGAACTGAAGCTTTCTTT. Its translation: CASTHLGGRTEAFF.

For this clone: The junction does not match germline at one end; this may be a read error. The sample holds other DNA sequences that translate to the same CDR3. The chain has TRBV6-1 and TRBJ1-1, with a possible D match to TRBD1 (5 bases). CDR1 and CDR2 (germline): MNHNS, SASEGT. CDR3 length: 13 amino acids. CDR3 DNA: TGTGCCAGCAGTGACAGGGTCGGCACTGAGGCTTTCTTT. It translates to CASSDRVGTEAFF.

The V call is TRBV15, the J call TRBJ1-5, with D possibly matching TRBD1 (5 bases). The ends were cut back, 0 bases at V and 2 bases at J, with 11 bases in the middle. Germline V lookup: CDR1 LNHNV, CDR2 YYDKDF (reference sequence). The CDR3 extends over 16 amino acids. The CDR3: CATSRDSGRGNQPQHF. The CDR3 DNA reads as TGTGCCACCAGCAGAGATTCCGGCAGGGGCAATCAGCCCCAGCATTTT. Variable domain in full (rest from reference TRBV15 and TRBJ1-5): DAMVIQNPRYQVTQFGKPVTLSCSQTLNHNVMYWYQQKSSQAPKLLFHYYDKDFNNEADTPDNFQSRRPNTSFCFLDIRSPGLGDTAMYLCATSRDSGRGNQPQHFGDGTRLSIL.

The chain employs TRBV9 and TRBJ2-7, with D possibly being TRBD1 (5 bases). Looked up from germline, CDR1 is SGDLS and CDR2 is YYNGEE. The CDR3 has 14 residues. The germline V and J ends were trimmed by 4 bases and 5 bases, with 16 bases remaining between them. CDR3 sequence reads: CASSPPGRHDEQYF. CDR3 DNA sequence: TGTGCCAGCAGCCCGCCAGGGCGTCACGACGAGCAGTACTTC.